The clone carrying this T cell receptor beta chain was seen once. Here immunoSEQ multiplex PCR was the method, and the copy in TCRdb shows in-frame clones only, minus some. The data show 300,000 or so clones, 85% to 90% seen once. The sample originates from a study of blood T cell repertoires in COVID-19. From germline, CDR1 is SGDLS and CDR2 YYNGEE. The V and J ends lost 3 bases and 5 bases, in that order; junction bases with no gene match: 10. CDR3 length: 15 amino acids. The sequencing input was peripheral blood. This clonotype was obtained from a woman aged 40 to 49 who had recovered from COVID-19. The chain is built from TRBV9 and TRBJ2-7, with TRBD1 matching 8 bases. The CDR3 region is CASSATFDRGDEQYF. For the CDR3, the DNA is TGTGCCAGCAGCGCCACGTTCGACAGGGGAGACGAGCAGTACTTC.